This T cell receptor (beta chain) was retrieved from a study of T cell responses to AZD1222 COVID-19 vaccine. The table came from immunoSEQ multiplex PCR; TCRdb's copy has only in-frame clones and leaves some out. The table has about 120,000 clones, approximately 90% seen once. Overall study findings and caveats: Only a handful of AZD1222 recipients tested seropositive at baseline.

As concerns this clone: Its antigen is unknown.

The source was peripheral blood, collected on day 0 of AZD1222 vaccination. The receptor's source is an adult in good health.

CDR3: CASSYIPGTGGGEQYF. The CDR3 DNA is TGTGCCAGCAGTTACATTCCCGGGACAGGGGGTGGGGAGCAGTACTTC. V usage is TRBV6-6 and J usage is TRBJ2-7, with TRBD1 matching 11 bases. The V gene end was trimmed by 2 bases and the J gene end by 7 bases; junction bases not matched to a gene: 10. The CDR3 sequence is 16 residues long. The germline gives CDR1 MNHNY, CDR2 SVGAGI (reference sequence).